Each of the 17 T cell receptor beta chains below was sequenced from the same sample in a study of identical twins. From the 5' RACE reads, TCRdb called clonotypes with MiXCR, one entry per CDR3 protein. This table holds 350,000 to 500,000 distinct CDR3 sequences, roughly 18% found once. Input material: naive T cells sorted from blood. The origin of the receptors is a man aged 50 or older in good health.

The rearrangement joins TRBV27 to TRBJ1-5, with 10 bases lining up with TRBD1. V dropped 0 bases and J dropped 4; count of bases not matched to a gene: 3. The CDR3 sequence is 16 residues long. In germline, CDR1 is MNHEY, CDR2 SMNVEV (reference sequence). CDR3 loop: CASSLSWTGGNQPQHF. The CDR3 DNA sequence: TGTGCCAGCAGTTTATCCTGGACAGGGGGAAATCAGCCCCAGCATTTT.

This chain joins TRBV27 and TRBJ2-4, with a tentative D call TRBD1 (5 bases). The CDR3 runs 14 residues. Trimming stripped 5 bases from V and 8 bases from J, with 16 bases between. Germline assignment: CDR1 MNHEY and CDR2 SMNVEV (reference sequence). The CDR3, as DNA: TGTGCCAGCAGTCCGGGCCAGGGAAGGTACATTCAGTACTTC. Translating gives CASSPGQGRYIQYF.

This rearrangement joins TRBV7-9 to TRBJ1-1, with D possibly matching TRBD1 (5 bases). This CDR3 region has 13 residues. Trimming stripped 5 bases from V and 5 bases from J, with 12 bases between. Germline CDR1 is SEHNR and CDR2 is FQNEAQ (reference sequence). The CDR3 nucleotides read TGTGCCAGCAGCCCTTCGGGACGGACTGAAGCTTTCTTT. Its translation is CASSPSGRTEAFF.

This clonotype was seen more than once but under ten times. V is TRBV28 and J is TRBJ2-2; TRBD1 matches 7 bases. The germline V gene encodes CDR1 MDHEN and CDR2 SYDVKM. There are 13 residues in the CDR3. The CDR3 loop is CATQGANTGELFF. DNA of the CDR3: TGTGCAACGCAGGGGGCGAACACCGGGGAGCTGTTTTTT.

V is TRBV5-4 and J is TRBJ2-7, with D perhaps being TRBD1 or TRBD2 (7 bases each). This CDR3 contains 14 residues. Germline V gives CDR1 SGHNT, CDR2 YYREEE (reference sequence). CDR3 sequence: CAYLNPTGRDEQYF. The CDR3 DNA follows: TGTGCTTACCTCAACCCGACAGGGAGGGACGAGCAGTACTTC.

This clonotype was found a few times. CDR3 residues: CASSYLQGYEQYF. The CDR3 DNA reads as TGTGCCAGCAGCTATCTTCAGGGTTACGAGCAGTACTTC. This rearrangement joins TRBV7-2 to TRBJ2-7; TRBD1 is a possible D gene (5 bases). V lost 4 bases, J lost 4 bases, and 11 bases lay in between. CDR3 size: 13 residues. Germline V gene sequence: CDR1 SGHTA, CDR2 FQGNSA.

The chain joins TRBV7-2 to TRBJ2-1; D ambiguous. Trimming removed 1 base at V and 9 bases at J, with 16 bases between. Per the germline V gene, CDR1 is SGHTA and CDR2 is FQGNSA. CDR3 length: 15 amino acids. The CDR3 reads CASSLVIATQGEQFF. In DNA form, the CDR3 reads TGTGCCAGCAGCTTAGTGATAGCCACCCAAGGTGAGCAGTTCTTC.

The chain couples TRBV7-9 to TRBJ2-1; weak D call: TRBD2 (6 bases). This CDR3 contains 13 residues. The germline V and J ends were trimmed by 3 bases and 9 bases, with 12 bases remaining between them. CDR1 SEHNR and CDR2 FQNEAQ come from the germline V gene (reference sequence). This chain's CDR3 is CASSLVGSTEQFF. Written as DNA, the CDR3 is TGTGCCAGCAGCTTGGTCGGGAGCACTGAGCAGTTCTTC.

This clonotype occurred a few times. The chain couples TRBV27 to TRBJ2-3; 16 nucleotides match TRBD2. V was clipped by 3 bases and J by 1 base; unmatched bases: 4. The CDR3 loop spans 18 amino acids. Germline V CDR1 and CDR2: MNHEY, SMNVEV (reference sequence). In DNA form, the CDR3 reads TGTGCCAGCAGTTTGGGACTAGCGGGAGGGCTAGGCACAGATACGCAGTATTTT. It codes for CASSLGLAGGLGTDTQYF.

This clonotype has just a few counts. The rearrangement joins TRBV6-5 to TRBJ1-1, with D maybe TRBD1 (5 bases). The germline CDR1 and CDR2 sequences are MNHEY and SVGAGI. Trimming removed 4 bases from V and 7 bases from J, with 13 bases in between. The CDR3 has 13 amino acids. Here the CDR3 DNA reads TGTGCCAGCAGTTTCTCGAGGACACTTGAAGCTTTCTTT. Residues: CASSFSRTLEAFF.

The V call is TRBV27, the J call TRBJ2-3, with TRBD1 matching over 8 bases. CDR3 length: 16 residues. The junction had 10 bases not matched to a gene; V was cut back by 5 bases and J by 3 bases. Germline assignment: CDR1 MNHEY and CDR2 SMNVEV (reference sequence). CDR3 loop: CASSPLQGVGTDTQYF. For the CDR3, the DNA is TGTGCCAGCAGTCCCTTACAGGGGGTAGGGACAGATACGCAGTATTTT.

The count of this clonotype is one. The chain links TRBV3-1 to TRBJ2-1, with TRBD1 identical over 11 bases. The CDR3 totals 15 residues. CDR1 is LGHDT and CDR2 is YNNKEL in the germline V gene (reference sequence). J was trimmed by 9 bases and V by 4 bases; bases with no gene match: 8. CDR3 bases: TGTGCCAGCAGCCCCCGGGACAGGGGGTATGGTGAGCAGTTCTTC. This gives the protein CASSPRDRGYGEQFF.

This clonotype turned up a few times. This rearrangement joins TRBV6-2 or TRBV6-3 to TRBJ2-7; weak D call: TRBD1 (5 bases). CDR1 is MNHEY, CDR2 SVGEGT, per germline. This CDR3 has 14 amino acids. The V and J ends lost 5 bases and 0 bases respectively, with 11 bases between them. The CDR3 nucleotides read TGTGCCAGCAGTGCGACAGTTACCTCCTACGAGCAGTACTTC. Translating gives CASSATVTSYEQYF.

This chain uses TRBV24-1 with TRBJ2-7, with a tentative D call TRBD1 (6 bases). The CDR3 is 13 residues long. V was trimmed by 3 bases and J by 3 bases, leaving 8 bases between them. Germline CDR1 reads KGHDR; CDR2 reads SFDVKD. This chain's CDR3 is CATSDGGGYEQYF. CDR3 nucleotides: TGTGCCACCAGTGATGGGGGCGGCTACGAGCAGTACTTC.

This clonotype was picked up a small number of times. The chain couples TRBV20-1 to TRBJ1-2; TRBD1 agrees at 11 bases. The germline V gene encodes CDR1 DFQATT and CDR2 SNEGSKA (reference sequence). The CDR3 contains 17 residues. V lost 0 bases to trimming and J lost 1 base; unmatched junction nucleotides: 7. CDR3 coding DNA: TGCAGTGCTAGAGATAGGGACAGGGGGGTTGTTAACTATGGCTACACCTTC. It codes for CSARDRDRGVVNYGYTF.

The chain joins TRBV20-1 to TRBJ2-7; 7 nucleotides align to TRBD1. This CDR3 spans 14 amino acids. Germline V gene lookup returns CDR1 DFQATT and CDR2 SNEGSKA (reference sequence). V dropped 5 bases and J dropped 6; count of bases not matched to a gene: 13. CDR3 in amino acids: CSALTGATWGEQYF. The CDR3 DNA follows: TGCAGTGCTCTTACAGGGGCCACATGGGGCGAGCAGTACTTC.

This chain links TRBV28 with TRBJ2-1, with D possibly TRBD2 on 6 matching bases. Germline CDR1 and CDR2: MDHEN and SYDVKM. The CDR3 sequence is 16 residues long. V was pared by 2 bases and J by 7 bases, with 18 bases between. The CDR3: CASSLTGLPSQNEQFF. In DNA form, the CDR3 reads TGTGCCAGCAGTTTAACGGGACTCCCCTCCCAGAATGAGCAGTTCTTC.